The 16 T cell receptor beta chains listed next were all sequenced from one sample in a study of Graves' ophthalmopathy and Graves' hyperthyroidism. Scientists amplified the TCR beta CDR3 regions from RNA transcripts. First-round RT-PCR used HTBI primers; second-round multiplex PCR followed. In TCRdb, the multiplex PCR reads were re-called with MiXCR into one record per CDR3 protein. Among over a million distinct CDR3 sequences, 35% to 45% were seen once, and the ten largest hold around 10%. The sequenced material came from peripheral blood or thyroid tissue (not recorded which). All receptors derive from an adult man with Graves' hyperthyroidism.

The gene calls are TRBV7-9 and TRBJ1-4; TRBD1 matches 7 bases. This CDR3 has 16 residues. Germline V gene data show CDR1 as SEHNR and CDR2 as FQNEAQ (reference sequence). The ends lost 5 bases at V and 6 bases at J; junction bases unmatched: 12. CDR3 sequence: CASSIQTGNQDEKLFF. The CDR3, as DNA: TGTGCCAGCAGCATACAGACAGGGAATCAGGATGAAAAACTGTTTTTT.

This clonotype was counted many times. V usage is TRBV5-1 and J usage is TRBJ2-7; no reliable D call. Germline-derived CDR1 and CDR2 are SGHRS and YFSETQ. V shed 0 bases and J shed 0 bases, with 13 bases lying between them. This CDR3 has 16 residues. The CDR3 bases are TGCGCCAGCAGCTTGGCCAGGACCCCGGTCTCCTACGAGCAGTACTTC. Translation: CASSLARTPVSYEQYF.

This clonotype came up many times. The genes are TRBV19 and TRBJ2-2; 9 bases are a match to TRBD2. The junction had 3 bases not matched to a gene; V was cut back by 11 bases and J by 2 bases. Germline V gene data show CDR1 as LNHDA and CDR2 as SQIVND (reference sequence). This CDR3 comprises 13 residues. CDR3 nucleotides: TGTGCCGTAGCGGGAGTAAACACCGGGGAGCTGTTTTTT. It specifies CAVAGVNTGELFF.

This clonotype was seen at least ten times. CDR3 in DNA: TGTGCCATCAGTGAACAAGCAGGAAGCTCTGGAAACACCATATATTTT. Protein sequence: CAISEQAGSSGNTIYF. V and J are TRBV10-3 and TRBJ1-3; D gene uncertain. The V end was cut by 3 bases, the J end by 0 bases, with 12 bases between. CDR3 size: 16 residues. CDR1 ENHRY and CDR2 SYGVKD come from the germline V gene.

This clonotype was observed a few times. At one end, the junction sequence differs from germline, possibly due to a read error. This rearrangement joins TRBV10-2 to TRBJ2-7; maybe TRBD2 (6 bases). The germline gives CDR1 WSHSY, CDR2 SAAADI. There are 15 residues in the CDR3. The CDR3 spells CASSYGGQGGDEQYF. DNA for the CDR3: TGTGCCAGCAGTTACGGCGGCCAGGGAGGCGACGAGCAGTACTTC.

This rearrangement joins TRBV20-1 to TRBJ2-2, with D maybe TRBD1 (6 bases). This CDR3 is 13 amino acids long. Trimming pared 5 bases from V and 8 bases from J, leaving 15 bases between. CDR1 is DFQATT and CDR2 is SNEGSKA in the germline V gene (reference sequence). The CDR3 loop reads CSAPPQGVGELFF. DNA for the CDR3: TGCAGTGCTCCTCCACAGGGAGTAGGGGAGCTGTTTTTT.

This clonotype came up many times. The chain combines TRBV5-1 with TRBJ2-7, with D perhaps TRBD2 (5 bases). The CDR3 consists of 15 residues. In germline, CDR1 is SGHRS, CDR2 YFSETQ. Trimming took off 0 bases at V and 2 bases at J, with 12 bases between the two ends. The CDR3 DNA follows: TGCGCCAGCAGCTTGGCCCCCAGCGGTACCTACGAGCAGTACTTC. Residues: CASSLAPSGTYEQYF.

There are many counts of this clonotype. The rearrangement links TRBV20-1 to TRBJ1-1; D is possibly TRBD1 (6 bases). Germline CDR1 is DFQATT and CDR2 is SNEGSKA (reference sequence). The CDR3 runs 13 residues. The CDR3: CSPTPGANTEAFF. In DNA, the CDR3 is TGCAGCCCAACCCCAGGGGCGAACACTGAAGCTTTCTTT.

This chain joins TRBV12-3 or TRBV12-4 and TRBJ2-2; TRBD2 matches 11 bases. The CDR3 extends over 15 amino acids. After removal of 6 bases from V and 6 bases from J, the junction contained 6 bases not matched to a gene. CDR3 in amino acids: CASRITSGSAGELFF. For the CDR3, the DNA is TGTGCCAGCAGGATTACTAGCGGGAGTGCCGGGGAGCTGTTTTTT.

The V gene is TRBV10-3, the J gene TRBJ2-7; D possibly corresponds to TRBD1 (6 bases). Trimming left V 2 bases short and J 6 bases short, with 14 bases between. Germline CDR1 and CDR2: ENHRY and SYGVKD. This CDR3 contains 14 residues. The CDR3 bases are TGTGCCATCAGTGAGCGGGGTACAGGGATCGAGCAGTACTTC. Its translation is CAISERGTGIEQYF.

In its sample, this clonotype was seen many times. The V gene is TRBV20-1, the J gene TRBJ1-2, with D hard to call. The CDR3 runs 12 residues. Germline V CDR1 and CDR2: DFQATT, SNEGSKA (reference sequence). Trimming stripped 3 bases from V and 3 bases from J, with 8 bases between. The CDR3 sequence is CSASGGDYGYTF. The CDR3 bases are TGCAGTGCTAGCGGTGGTGACTATGGCTACACCTTC.

Of note for this clonotype: The junction does not match germline at one end; this may be a read error. This chain uses TRBV12-3 or TRBV12-4 with TRBJ2-7; 8 bases align to TRBD2. CDR3 length equals 14 residues. The CDR3 is CAISEPSGPYEQYF. In DNA form, the CDR3 reads TGTGCCATCAGTGAGCCTAGCGGGCCCTACGAGCAGTACTTC.

Many counts were recorded for this clonotype. The chain is built from TRBV7-2 and TRBJ2-7, with 9 positions matching TRBD1. The CDR3 spans 14 residues. The germline V gene has CDR1 SGHTA and CDR2 FQGNSA. Unmatched junction bases numbered 8, after V lost 7 bases and J lost 4 bases. The CDR3 nucleotides are TGTGCCAGCACCCTGGACAGGGGAGGGTACGAGCAGTACTTC. Encoded protein: CASTLDRGGYEQYF.

This clonotype was observed many times. This rearrangement joins TRBV7-7 to TRBJ2-5, with TRBD2 identical over 11 bases. Germline trimming cut 5 bases from V and 3 bases from J; bases unmatched to any gene: 8. The germline V gene encodes CDR1 SSHAT and CDR2 FNYEAQ (reference sequence). The CDR3 spans 16 residues. DNA for the CDR3: TGTGCCAGCAGCCAGACTAGCGGGATCGGTGAAGAGACCCAGTACTTC. This translates into CASSQTSGIGEETQYF. Drawing the rest from reference TRBV7-7 and TRBJ2-5, the complete variable domain is GAGVSQSPRYKVTKRGQDVTLRCDPISSHATLYWYQQALGQGPEFLTYFNYEAQPDKSGLPSDRFSAERPEGSISTLTIQRTEQRDSAMYRCASSQTSGIGEETQYFGPGTRLLVL.

This clonotype was recorded at least ten times. The V and J genes are TRBV7-3 and TRBJ1-1; D ambiguous. The CDR3 has 13 amino acids. Per the germline V gene, CDR1 is SGHTA and CDR2 is FQGTGA. Trimming shortened V by 5 bases and J by 3 bases, and 10 bases separated the two germline ends. CDR3 loop: CASSRDPYTEAFF. For the CDR3, the DNA is TGTGCCAGCAGCCGGGATCCGTACACTGAAGCTTTCTTT. The full variable domain, completed using reference TRBV7-3 and TRBJ1-1, is GAGVSQTPSNKVTEKGKYVELRCDPISGHTALYWYRQSLGQGPEFLIYFQGTGAADDSGLPNDRFFAVRPEGSVSTLKIQRTERGDSAVYLCASSRDPYTEAFFGQGTRLTVV.

This clonotype was observed at least ten times. The chain links TRBV29-1 to TRBJ1-2; D perhaps matches TRBD1 (5 bases). This CDR3 region has 14 residues. The germline V gene encodes CDR1 SQVTM and CDR2 ANQGSEA. V gave up 4 bases and J gave up 2 bases, with 14 bases separating them. CDR3 in DNA: TGCAGCGTTGTTCGTGGGGCGCCCAACTATGGCTACACCTTC. This gives the protein CSVVRGAPNYGYTF.